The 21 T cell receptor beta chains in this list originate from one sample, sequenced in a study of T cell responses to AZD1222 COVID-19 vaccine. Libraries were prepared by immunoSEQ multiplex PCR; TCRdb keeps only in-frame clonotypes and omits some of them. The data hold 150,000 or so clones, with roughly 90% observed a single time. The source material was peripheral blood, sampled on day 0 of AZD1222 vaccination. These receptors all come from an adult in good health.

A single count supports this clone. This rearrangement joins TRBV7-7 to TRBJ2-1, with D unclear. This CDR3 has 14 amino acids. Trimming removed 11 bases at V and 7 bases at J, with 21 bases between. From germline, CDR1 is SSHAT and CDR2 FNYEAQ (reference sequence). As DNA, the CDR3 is TGTGCCCCCGACCCCCTATCAAACCGGAATGAGCAGTTCTTC. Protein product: CAPDPLSNRNEQFF.

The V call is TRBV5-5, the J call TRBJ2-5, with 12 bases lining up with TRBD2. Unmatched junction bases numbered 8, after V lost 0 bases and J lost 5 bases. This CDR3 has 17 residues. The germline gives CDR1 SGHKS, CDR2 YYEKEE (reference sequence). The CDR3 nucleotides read TGTGCCAGCAGCTTGGTCCCTAGCGGGGGGGCTCGGGAGACCCAGTACTTC. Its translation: CASSLVPSGGARETQYF.

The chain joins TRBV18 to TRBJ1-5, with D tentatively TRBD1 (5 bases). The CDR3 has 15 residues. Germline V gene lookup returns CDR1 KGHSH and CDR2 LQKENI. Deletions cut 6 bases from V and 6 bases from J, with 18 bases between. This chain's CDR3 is CASSAGPLNGQPQHF. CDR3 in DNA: TGTGCCAGCTCGGCAGGGCCCTTAAACGGTCAGCCCCAGCATTTT.

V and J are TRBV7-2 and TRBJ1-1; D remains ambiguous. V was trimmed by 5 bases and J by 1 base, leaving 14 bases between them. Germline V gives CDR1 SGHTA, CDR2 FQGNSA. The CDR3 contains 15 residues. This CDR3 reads CASSLTPDENTEAFF. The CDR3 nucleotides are TGTGCCAGCAGCCTCACTCCTGACGAGAACACTGAAGCTTTCTTT.

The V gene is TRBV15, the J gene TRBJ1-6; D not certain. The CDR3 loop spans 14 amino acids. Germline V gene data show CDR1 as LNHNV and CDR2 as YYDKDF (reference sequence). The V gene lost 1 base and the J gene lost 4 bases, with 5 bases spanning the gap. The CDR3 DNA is TGTGCCACCAGCAGAGGCAGGTATAATTCACCCCTCCACTTT. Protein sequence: CATSRGRYNSPLHF.

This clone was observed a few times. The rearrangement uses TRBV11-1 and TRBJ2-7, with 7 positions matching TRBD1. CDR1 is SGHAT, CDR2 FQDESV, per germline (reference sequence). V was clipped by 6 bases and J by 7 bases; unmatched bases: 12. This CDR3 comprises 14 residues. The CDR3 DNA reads TGTGCCAGCAGACCGGGACAGCTTCAGGGGGAGCAGTACTTC. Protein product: CASRPGQLQGEQYF.

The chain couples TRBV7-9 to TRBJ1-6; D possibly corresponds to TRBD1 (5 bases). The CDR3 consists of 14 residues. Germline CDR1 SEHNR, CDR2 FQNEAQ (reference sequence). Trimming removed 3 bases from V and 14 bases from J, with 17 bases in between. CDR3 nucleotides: TGTGCCAGCAGCTTCGGGCTCATTTCAGGGTCCCTCCACTTT. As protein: CASSFGLISGSLHF.

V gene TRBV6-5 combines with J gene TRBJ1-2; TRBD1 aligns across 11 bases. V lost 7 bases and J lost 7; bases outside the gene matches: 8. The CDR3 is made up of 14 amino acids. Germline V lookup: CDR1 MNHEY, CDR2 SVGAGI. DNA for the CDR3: TGTGCCAGCATCCCCGGACAGGGGGCTGGTGGCTACACCTTC. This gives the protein CASIPGQGAGGYTF.

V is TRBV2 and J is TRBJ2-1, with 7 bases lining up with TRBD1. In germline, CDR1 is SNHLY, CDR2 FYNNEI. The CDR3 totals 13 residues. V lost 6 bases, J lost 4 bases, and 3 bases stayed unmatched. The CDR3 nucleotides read TGTGCCAGCAGAGGACAGGCTTACAATGAGCAGTTCTTC. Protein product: CASRGQAYNEQFF.

In DNA, the CDR3 is TGTGCCAGTGGTACGGGACTGAACACTGAAGCTTTCTTT. Its translation is CASGTGLNTEAFF. V usage is TRBV19 and J usage is TRBJ1-1; the D gene is possibly TRBD1 (5 bases). This CDR3 is built from 13 residues. The germline V gene encodes CDR1 LNHDA and CDR2 SQIVND (reference sequence). Deletions cut 8 bases from V and 0 bases from J, with 10 bases between.

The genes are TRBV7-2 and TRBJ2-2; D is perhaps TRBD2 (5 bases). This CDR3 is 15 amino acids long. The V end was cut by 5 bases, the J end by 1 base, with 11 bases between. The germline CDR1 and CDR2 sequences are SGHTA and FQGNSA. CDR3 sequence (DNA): TGTGCCAGCAGCCGGGGAGCCCTGAACACCGGGGAGCTGTTTTTT. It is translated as CASSRGALNTGELFF.

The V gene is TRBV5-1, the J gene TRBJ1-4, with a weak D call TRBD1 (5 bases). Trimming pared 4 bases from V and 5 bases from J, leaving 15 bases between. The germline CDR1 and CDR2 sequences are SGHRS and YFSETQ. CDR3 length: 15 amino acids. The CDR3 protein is CASSGDSLLNEKLFF. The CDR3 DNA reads TGCGCCAGCAGCGGCGACAGCTTACTCAATGAAAAACTGTTTTTT.

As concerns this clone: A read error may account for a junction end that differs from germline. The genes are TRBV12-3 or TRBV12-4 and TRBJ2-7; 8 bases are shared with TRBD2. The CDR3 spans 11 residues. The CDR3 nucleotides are TGTGCCAGCAGTTCCCGGGGGGGGGTTCAATTC. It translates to CASSSRGGVQF.

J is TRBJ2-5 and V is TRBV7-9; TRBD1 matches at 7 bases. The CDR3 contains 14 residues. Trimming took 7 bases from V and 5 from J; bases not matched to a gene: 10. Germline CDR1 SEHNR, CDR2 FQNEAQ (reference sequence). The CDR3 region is CASNPPGTVETQYF. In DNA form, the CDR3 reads TGTGCCAGCAACCCTCCCGGGACAGTCGAGACCCAGTACTTC.

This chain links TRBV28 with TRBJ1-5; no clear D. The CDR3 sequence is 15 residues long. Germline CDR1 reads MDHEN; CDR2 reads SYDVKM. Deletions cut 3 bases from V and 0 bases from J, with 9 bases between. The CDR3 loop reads CASSFRSDSNQPQHF. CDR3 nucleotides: TGTGCCAGCAGTTTTAGATCAGATAGCAATCAGCCCCAGCATTTT.

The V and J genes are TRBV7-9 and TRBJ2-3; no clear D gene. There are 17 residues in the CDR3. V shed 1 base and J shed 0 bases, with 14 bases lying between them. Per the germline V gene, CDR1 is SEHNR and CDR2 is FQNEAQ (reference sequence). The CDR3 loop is CASSLGFTPTSTDTQYF. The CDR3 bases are TGTGCCAGCAGCTTAGGGTTTACCCCGACTAGCACAGATACGCAGTATTTT.

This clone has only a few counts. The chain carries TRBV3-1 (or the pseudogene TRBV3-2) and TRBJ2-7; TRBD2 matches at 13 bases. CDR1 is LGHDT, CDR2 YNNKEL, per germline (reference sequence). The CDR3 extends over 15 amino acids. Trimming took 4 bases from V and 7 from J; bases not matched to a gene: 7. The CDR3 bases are TGTGCCAGCAGCCGCGGACTAGCGGGAGTTAAAGAGCAGTACTTC. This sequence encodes CASSRGLAGVKEQYF.

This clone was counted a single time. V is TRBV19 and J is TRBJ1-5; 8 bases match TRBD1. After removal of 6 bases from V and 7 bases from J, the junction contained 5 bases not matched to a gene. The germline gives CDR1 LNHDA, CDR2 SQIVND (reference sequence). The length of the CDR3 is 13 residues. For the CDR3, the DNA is TGTGCCAGTAGAGACAGGGGTTTACAGCCCCAGCATTTT. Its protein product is CASRDRGLQPQHF.

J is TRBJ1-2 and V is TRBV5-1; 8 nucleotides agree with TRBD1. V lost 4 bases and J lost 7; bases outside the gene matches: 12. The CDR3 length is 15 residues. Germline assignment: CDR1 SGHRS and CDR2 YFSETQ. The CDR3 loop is CASSMTGAPGRGYTF. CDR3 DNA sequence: TGCGCCAGCAGCATGACAGGGGCACCAGGGCGTGGCTACACCTTC.

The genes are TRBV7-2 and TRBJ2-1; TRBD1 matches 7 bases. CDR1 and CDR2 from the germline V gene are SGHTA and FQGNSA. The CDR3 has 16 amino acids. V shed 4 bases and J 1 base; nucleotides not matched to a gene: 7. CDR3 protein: CASSSGQILSYNEQFF. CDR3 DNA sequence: TGTGCCAGCAGCTCGGGACAGATCTTATCCTACAATGAGCAGTTCTTC.

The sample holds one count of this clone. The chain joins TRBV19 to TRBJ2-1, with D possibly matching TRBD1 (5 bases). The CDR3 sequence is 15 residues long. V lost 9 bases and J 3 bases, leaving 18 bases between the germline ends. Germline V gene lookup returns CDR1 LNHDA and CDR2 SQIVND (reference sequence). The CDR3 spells CASANRLKGYNEQFF. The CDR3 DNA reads TGTGCCAGCGCGAACAGGCTGAAGGGCTACAATGAGCAGTTCTTC.